Sequencing of this T cell receptor beta chain was carried out in a study of T cells after yellow fever vaccination. Study-level results: Most primary-vaccination clones recurred post-booster (under 98% CD4, 88% CD8).

Germline CDR1 reads DFQATT; CDR2 reads SNEGSKA (reference sequence). Trimming took 5 bases from V and 7 from J; bases not matched to a gene: 11. This CDR3 spans 15 amino acids. This clonotype was detected ten times or more. Its cognate antigen is unknown. The 5'RACE template-switching step produced TCR cDNA and added a universal primer site and UMIs. TCRdb reprocessed the 5' RACE reads with MiXCR, giving one entry per CDR3 protein. This sample has a few hundred thousand distinct CDR3 sequences, with about 3% found just once. This chain connects TRBV20-1 to TRBJ2-5; 12 bases are shared with TRBD1. The material was CD4+ T cells sorted from PBMCs, obtained 10 days after the yellow fever booster vaccination. The source of this sequence is a man aged 18-30 years who received the YFV17D yellow fever vaccine. The CDR3 DNA reads as TGCAGTGCTGTCACCCGGGACAGGGGGCTTGGGACCCAGTACTTC. This sequence encodes CSAVTRDRGLGTQYF.